This TCR beta chain is from a study of OX40 agonist ivuxolimab in advanced cancers. Study-wide findings and caveats: Low levels of normalized T-cell clonal expansion also appeared in some nonresponders.

Assay used: immunoSEQ multiplex PCR; TCRdb lists only in-frame clones, some missing. There are around 70,000 clones in the sample; around 90% occur only once, and less than 3% lies in the top ten. In the case of this clone: What it recognizes is unknown.

This CDR3 region has 16 residues. V was cut by 5 bases and J by 7 bases, with 21 bases left in between. Germline CDR1 is SEHNR and CDR2 is FQNEAQ (reference sequence). The source of this sequence is an adult with an advanced solid tumor such as melanoma, head and neck, liver or kidney cancer. The chain combines TRBV7-9 with TRBJ1-3; tentatively, D is TRBD1 (6 bases). Sequencing was performed on CD4+ or CD8+ T cells sorted from blood, taken in a trial of the OX40 agonist ivuxolimab. In DNA, the CDR3 is TGTGCCAGCAGCCCCGGGTCTTCAGGGGTTGGGAACACCATATATTTT. It yields the protein CASSPGSSGVGNTIYF.